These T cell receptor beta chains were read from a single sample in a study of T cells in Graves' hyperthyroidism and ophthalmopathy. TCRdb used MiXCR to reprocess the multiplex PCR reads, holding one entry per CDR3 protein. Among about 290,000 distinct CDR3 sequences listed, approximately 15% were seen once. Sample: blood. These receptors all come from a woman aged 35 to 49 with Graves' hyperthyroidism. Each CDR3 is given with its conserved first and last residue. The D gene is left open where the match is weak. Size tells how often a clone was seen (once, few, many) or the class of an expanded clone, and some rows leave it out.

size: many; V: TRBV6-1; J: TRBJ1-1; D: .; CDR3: CASSYSDKNTEAFF; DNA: TGTGCCAGCAGTTATTCCGACAAGAACACTGAAGCTTTCTTT
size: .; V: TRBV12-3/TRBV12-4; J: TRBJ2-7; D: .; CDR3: CASSQPRSSYEQYF; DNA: TGTGCCAGCAGCCAACCTAGGAGCTCCTACGAGCAGTACTTC
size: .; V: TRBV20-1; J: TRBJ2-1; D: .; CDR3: CSAGQQYTYNEQFF; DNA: TGCAGTGCTGGACAGCAGTACACCTACAATGAGCAGTTCTTC
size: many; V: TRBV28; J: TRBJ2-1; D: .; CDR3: CASSLLSPYNEQFF; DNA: TGTGCCAGCAGTTTATTGTCCCCGTACAATGAGCAGTTCTTC
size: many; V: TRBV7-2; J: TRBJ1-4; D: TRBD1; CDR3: CASSSTPGQGGKLFF; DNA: TGTGCCAGCAGCTCCACCCCCGGACAGGGAGGAAAACTGTTTTTT
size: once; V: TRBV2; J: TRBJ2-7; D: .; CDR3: CASQRDHPYEQYF; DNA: TGTGCCAGCCAGAGGGACCACCCCTACGAGCAGTACTTC
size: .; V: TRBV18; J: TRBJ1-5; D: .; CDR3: CARSPNRDNQPQHF; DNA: TGTGCCCGCTCACCGAACAGGGACAATCAGCCCCAGCATTTT
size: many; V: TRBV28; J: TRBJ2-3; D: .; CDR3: CASSLIQVGPDTQYF; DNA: TGTGCCAGCAGTTTAATCCAAGTGGGCCCAGATACGCAGTATTTT
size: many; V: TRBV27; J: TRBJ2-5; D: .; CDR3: CASSPLFQETQYF; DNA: TGTGCCAGCAGTCCCTTATTCCAAGAGACCCAGTACTTC
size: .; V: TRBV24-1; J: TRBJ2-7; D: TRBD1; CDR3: CATSDSRQGREQYF; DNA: TGTGCCACCAGTGATTCCCGACAGGGTAGAGAGCAGTACTTC
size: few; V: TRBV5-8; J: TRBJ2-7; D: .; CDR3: CASSFSSTSGSLDSYEQYF; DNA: TGTGCCAGCAGCTTTTCGAGCACGTCGGGATCCCTAGATTCCTACGAGCAGTACTTC
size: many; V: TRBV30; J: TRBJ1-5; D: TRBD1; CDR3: CAWGRQGDQPQHF; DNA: TGTGCCTGGGGCAGACAGGGAGATCAGCCCCAGCATTTT
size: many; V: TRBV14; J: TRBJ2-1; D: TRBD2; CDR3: CASSLASGTPFYNEQFF; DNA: TGTGCCAGCAGCCTTGCTAGCGGGACCCCTTTTTACAATGAGCAGTTCTTC
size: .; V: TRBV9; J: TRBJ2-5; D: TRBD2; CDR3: CASSVATTSGQETQYF; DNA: TGTGCCAGCAGCGTAGCTACAACTAGCGGCCAAGAGACCCAGTACTTC
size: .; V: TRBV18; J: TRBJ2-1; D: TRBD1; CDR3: CASSPRGTGGLNEQFF; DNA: TGTGCCAGCTCACCACGGGGGACAGGGGGGCTAAATGAGCAGTTCTTC
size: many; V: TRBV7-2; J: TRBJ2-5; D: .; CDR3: CASSPQGGSQETQYF; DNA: TGTGCCAGCAGTCCTCAGGGGGGGTCACAAGAGACCCAGTACTTC
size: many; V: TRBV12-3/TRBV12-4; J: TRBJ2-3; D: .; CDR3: CASSLSRRRADTQYF; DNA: TGTGCCAGCAGTTTATCGAGACGGAGGGCAGATACGCAGTATTTT
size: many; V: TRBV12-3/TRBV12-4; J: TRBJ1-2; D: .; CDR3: CASSGWAGGGYTF; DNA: TGTGCCAGCAGTGGGTGGGCCGGGGGAGGCTACACCTTC
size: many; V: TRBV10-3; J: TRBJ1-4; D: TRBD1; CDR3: CAISESRGLDDEKLFF; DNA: TGTGCCATCAGTGAGTCCAGGGGGCTCGACGATGAAAAACTGTTTTTT